The source of this T cell receptor beta chain is a study of blood T cell repertoires in COVID-19 (dated by TCRdb to about 2020). A note on the overall study: The collaborator samples originated in the United States, Italy and Spain and spanned the acute and convalescent phases of COVID-19. The prospective study material was composed of cDNA or gDNA derived from T cells, B-cell-depleted T cells, or PBMCs. Deeply sampled blood TCRbeta repertoires from subjects exposed to, actively infected with, or recovered from COVID-19 were included in the dataset. The repertoires were released in a freely available public database intended as a resource for research on the immune response to SARS-CoV-2. Samples were obtained from the ongoing ImmuneRACE study (first 160 participants) and from 1,254 subjects provided by 6 global collaborators. Nearly every sample came with metadata listing a de-identified subject ID, COVID-19 status, age in years and sex. Where available, HLA class I and class II types were taken from metadata supplied by the sample provider and were not determined by assay-based typing.

What the research found in general, with its limitations: The amount of clinical and demographic metadata varied by source and participant and was provided uncurated.

A word on this clone: The specificity of this receptor is unknown. Base qualities are not provided; no much larger clone lies one nucleotide away.

Each collaborating institution followed its own protocols to collect whole blood in K2EDTA tubes. For TCRbeta analysis, collaborators shipped samples in one of three forms: frozen whole blood, isolated PBMCs, or DNA extracted from either of those sample types. V gives up 5 bases and J gives up 1 base, and the segment between their germline ends measures 11 bases. The cysteine opens and the phenylalanine closes a CDR3 of 14 amino acids. The DNA shown is the 42-base CDR3, in frame from base 1. The germline V gene (reference sequence) provides CDR1 SEHNR and CDR2 FQNEAQ. The immunoSEQ Assay, a bias-controlled multiplex PCR, was used to amplify TCRbeta CDR3 regions from genomic DNA. As for how the authors treated the data: The number of nucleated cells in each sample was estimated from the amplification of reference gene primers within the assay. Sequence reads were collapsed and filtered to measure the absolute abundance of every unique TCRbeta CDR3 rearrangement. For each sample, productive Simpson clonality was calculated as the square root of Simpson's diversity index across productive rearrangements. The table was pulled from immuneACCESS by TCRdb, which kept in-frame rearrangements only. Such tables lose some clones; where checked, under half of the loss comes from unresolved V genes, and the rest has no known cause. Clonal size and the V and J genes are those of that table, whereas D and trimming came from the DNA. The sample has 15,000 to 25,000 clones on record, over 90% of them singletons. Approximately 4% of the sample is held by the ten biggest clonotypes.

In this chain, TRBV7-9 is recombined with TRBJ2-5; a weak D assignment points to TRBD1 (5 bases agree). Sequencing input: peripheral blood. The TCR comes from a woman in her fifties or sixties with active COVID-19. CDR3 reads: CASSPMGPQETQYF. The nucleotide sequence reads as follows: TGTGCCAGCAGCCCTATGGGGCCCCAAGAGACCCAGTACTTC.